The T cell receptor beta chain described here comes from a study of control samples from healthy donors and cancer patients. This clone came up a few times. V lost 5 bases, J lost 3 bases, and 15 bases lay in between. The germline CDR1 and CDR2 sequences are MDHEN and SYDVKM. This CDR3 is built from 15 residues. Assay used: immunoSEQ multiplex PCR; TCRdb lists only in-frame clones, some missing. The sample lists some 7,300 clones, about 74% occurring once. V usage is TRBV28 and J usage is TRBJ2-3; D may match TRBD1 or TRBD2 (5 bases each). This receptor was identified in a male donor with melanoma. The sequenced sample was formalin-fixed, paraffin-embedded tissue. The CDR3 DNA is TGTGCCAGCAGTAATTCCGGGACGCGAACAGATACGCAGTATTTT. Translating gives CASSNSGTRTDTQYF.